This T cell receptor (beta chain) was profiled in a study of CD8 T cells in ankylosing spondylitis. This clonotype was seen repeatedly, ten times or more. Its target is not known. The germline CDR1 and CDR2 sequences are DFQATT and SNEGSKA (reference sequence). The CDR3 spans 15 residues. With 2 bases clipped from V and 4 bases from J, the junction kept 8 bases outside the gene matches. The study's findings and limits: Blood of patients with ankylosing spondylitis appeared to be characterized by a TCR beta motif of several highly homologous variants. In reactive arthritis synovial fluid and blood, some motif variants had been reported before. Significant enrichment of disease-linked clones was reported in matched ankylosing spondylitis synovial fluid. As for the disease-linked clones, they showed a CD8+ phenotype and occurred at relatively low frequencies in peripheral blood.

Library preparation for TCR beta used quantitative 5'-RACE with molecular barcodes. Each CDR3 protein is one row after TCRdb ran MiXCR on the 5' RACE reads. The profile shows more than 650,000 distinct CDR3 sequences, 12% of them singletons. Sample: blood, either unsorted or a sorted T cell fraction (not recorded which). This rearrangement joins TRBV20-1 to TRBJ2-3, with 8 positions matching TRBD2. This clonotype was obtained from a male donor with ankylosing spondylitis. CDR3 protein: CSARPGLAMSDTQYF. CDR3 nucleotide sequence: TGCAGTGCTAGACCAGGACTAGCTATGTCAGATACGCAGTATTTT.